This T cell receptor beta chain was sequenced in a study of monozygotic twins with inflammatory bowel disease. Study outcomes and limitations: IBD-affected twins scored below their healthy co-twins in TCRbeta diversity (inverse Simpson).

Germline assignment: CDR1 LNHDA and CDR2 SQIVND (reference sequence). The CDR3 is 14 amino acids. In the case of this clonotype: Its antigen is not known.

TCRdb re-called the 5' RACE reads, yielding one record per CDR3 amino acid sequence without DNA. The sample has some 170,000 distinct CDR3 sequences. The material sequenced was blood. The sequence was collected from a human donor with ulcerative colitis or Crohn's disease, or a healthy co-twin of an affected twin (not recorded which). The gene calls are TRBV19 and TRBJ2-6; the TCRdb call, TRBD1, lacks DNA for checking. This chain's CDR3 is CATFRGYGANVLTF.